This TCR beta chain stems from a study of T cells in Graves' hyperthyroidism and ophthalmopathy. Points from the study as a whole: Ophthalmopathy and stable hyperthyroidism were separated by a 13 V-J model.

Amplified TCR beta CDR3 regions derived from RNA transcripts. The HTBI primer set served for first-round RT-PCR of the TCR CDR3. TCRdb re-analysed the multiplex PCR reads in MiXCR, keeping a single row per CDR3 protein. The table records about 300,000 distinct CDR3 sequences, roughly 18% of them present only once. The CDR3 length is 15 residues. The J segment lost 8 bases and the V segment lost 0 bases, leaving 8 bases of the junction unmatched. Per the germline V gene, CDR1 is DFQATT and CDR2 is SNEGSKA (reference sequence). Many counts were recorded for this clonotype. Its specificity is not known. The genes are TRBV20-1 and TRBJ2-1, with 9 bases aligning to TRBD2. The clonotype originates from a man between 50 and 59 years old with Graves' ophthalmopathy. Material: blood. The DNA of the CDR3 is TGCAGTGCTAGAGATAGGGGACTAGCAGTCTATGAGCAGTTCTTC. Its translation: CSARDRGLAVYEQFF.